This TCR beta chain originates from a study of OX40 agonist ivuxolimab in advanced cancers. Worth noting for this clone: Its target is unknown.

V shed 4 bases and J shed 5 bases, with 12 bases lying between them. This CDR3 contains 14 residues. From germline, CDR1 is SGHTA and CDR2 FQGNSA. The study's findings and limits: Normalized expansion of T-cell clones was also low for some nonresponders. Among the least clonally expanded were partial responders at 0.1-3.0 mg/kg.

A history of autoimmune disease or systemic immunosuppression excluded patients. The assay was immunoSEQ multiplex PCR, and TCRdb's table has in-frame clones only and misses some. This table holds about 58,000 clones, 82% found once. This clonotype was sampled from an adult with an advanced solid tumor such as melanoma, head and neck, liver or kidney cancer. Here the sequenced sample was CD4+ or CD8+ T cells sorted from blood, taken in a trial of the OX40 agonist ivuxolimab. The chain links TRBV7-2 to TRBJ2-1; possibly TRBD2 for D (5 bases). CDR3 coding DNA: TGTGCCAGCAGCTCCCTTCGGGGAAACAATGAGCAGTTCTTC. Amino acid sequence: CASSSLRGNNEQFF.